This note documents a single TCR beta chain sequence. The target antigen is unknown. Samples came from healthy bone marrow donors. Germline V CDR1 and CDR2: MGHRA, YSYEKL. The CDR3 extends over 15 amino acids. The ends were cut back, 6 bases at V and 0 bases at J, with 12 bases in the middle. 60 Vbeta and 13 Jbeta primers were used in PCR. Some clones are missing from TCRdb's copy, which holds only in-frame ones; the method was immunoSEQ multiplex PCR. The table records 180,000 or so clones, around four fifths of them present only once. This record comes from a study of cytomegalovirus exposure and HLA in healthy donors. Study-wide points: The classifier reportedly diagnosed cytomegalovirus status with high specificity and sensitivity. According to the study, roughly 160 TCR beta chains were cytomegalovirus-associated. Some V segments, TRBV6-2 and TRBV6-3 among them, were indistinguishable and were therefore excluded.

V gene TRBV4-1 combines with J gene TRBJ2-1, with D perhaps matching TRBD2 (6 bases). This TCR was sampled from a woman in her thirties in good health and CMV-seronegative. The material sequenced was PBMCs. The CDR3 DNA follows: TGCGCCAGCAGTTCTGGGGGGAGCTCCTACAATGAGCAGTTCTTC. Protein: CASSSGGSSYNEQFF.